This TCR beta chain stems from a study of T cells in Graves' hyperthyroidism and ophthalmopathy. Whole-study findings and limits: The majority of expanded thyroid clonotypes above 0.001 also appeared in blood.

Diagnoses rested on clinical symptoms, serum thyroxine and TRAb, thyroid ultrasound and orbital computed tomography. In germline, CDR1 is DFQATT, CDR2 SNEGSKA (reference sequence). Trimming left V 3 bases short and J 7 bases short, with 6 bases between. CDR3 length: 11 amino acids. This clonotype was picked up a small number of times. The antigen remains unidentified. Authors of the study amplified TCR beta CDR3 regions from RNA transcripts. A first-round RT-PCR of the TCR CDR3 used the HTBI primer set. Via MiXCR, TCRdb re-called the multiplex PCR reads, giving one row per CDR3 protein. The repertoire holds approximately 700,000 distinct CDR3 sequences, with less than 45% as singletons.

This TCR came from an adult man with Graves' disease, either hyperthyroidism or ophthalmopathy (not recorded which). What was sequenced was peripheral blood or thyroid tissue (not recorded which). J is TRBJ1-4 and V is TRBV20-1; unclear D gene. The CDR3 DNA reads TGCAGTGCTAGTAAAACTGAAAAACTGTTTTTT. Translating it yields CSASKTEKLFF.